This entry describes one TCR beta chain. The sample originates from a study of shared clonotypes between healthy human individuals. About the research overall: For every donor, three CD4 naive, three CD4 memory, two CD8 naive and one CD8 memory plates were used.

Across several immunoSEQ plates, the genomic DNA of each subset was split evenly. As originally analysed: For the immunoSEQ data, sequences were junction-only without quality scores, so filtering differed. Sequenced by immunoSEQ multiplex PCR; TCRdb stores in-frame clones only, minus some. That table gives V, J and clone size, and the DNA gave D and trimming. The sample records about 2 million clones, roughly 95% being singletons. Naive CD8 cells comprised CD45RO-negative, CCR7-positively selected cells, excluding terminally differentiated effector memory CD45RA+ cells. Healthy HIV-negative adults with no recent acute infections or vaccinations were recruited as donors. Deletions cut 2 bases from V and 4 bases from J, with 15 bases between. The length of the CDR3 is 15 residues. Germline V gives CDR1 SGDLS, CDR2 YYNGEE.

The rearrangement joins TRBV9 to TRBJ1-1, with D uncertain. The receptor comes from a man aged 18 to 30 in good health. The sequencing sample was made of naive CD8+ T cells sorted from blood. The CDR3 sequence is CASSVAGPVGTEAFF. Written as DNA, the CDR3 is TGTGCCAGCAGCGTCGCAGGACCAGTTGGCACTGAAGCTTTCTTT. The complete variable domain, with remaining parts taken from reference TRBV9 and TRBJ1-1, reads DSGVTQTPKHLITATGQRVTLRCSPRSGDLSVYWYQQSLDQGLQFLIQYYNGEERAKGNILERFSAQQFPDLHSELNLSSLELGDSALYFCASSVAGPVGTEAFFGQGTRLTVV.